This T cell receptor beta chain was obtained from a study of T cell changes during pregnancy in multiple sclerosis (dated 2019 in TCRdb). For the study in its entirety: Changes in the T cell repertoire over the course of pregnancy were examined in this study in women with multiple sclerosis.

With respect to this clone: Which antigen it targets is not known. Nothing much larger sits one base from this clone, and base qualities are not available.

Library preparation used the immunoSEQ multiplex PCR assay. The table comes from immuneACCESS by way of TCRdb, which keeps in-frame sequences with V and J called. Part of the clones is missing from these tables; in studies checked, under half for an unresolved V gene and the rest for unknown reasons. The sample table shows tens of thousands of clones, and 75% to 90% are seen once. The ten biggest clones cover roughly 8% of the sample. This clonotype was obtained from a female donor in good health, enrolled as a control in a pregnancy study. The material sequenced was CD8+ T cells from peripheral blood mononuclear cells, taken in the first trimester of pregnancy.

The DNA sequence follows: TGTGCCAGCAGCGCACAGGGGGCACCGGGGGAGCAGTACTTC. It translates as CASSAQGAPGEQYF. The sequence links TRBV7-2 to TRBJ2-7; the junction holds 9 bases that match TRBD1. The CDR3 numbers 14 residues from cysteine through phenylalanine. Of all the DNA, just the CDR3 is kept, 42 bases in frame from base 1. Sequences SGHTA (CDR1) and FQGNSA (CDR2) are obtained from the germline V gene. V lost 5 bases and J lost 7 bases, and the count of bases not matched to a germline gene is 9.